This T cell receptor beta chain came from a study of identical twins. General study points: Twins' surplus sharing was weaker for beta out-of-frame sequences.

This clonotype was seen a few times. The antigen is not known. One entry per CDR3 protein results from TCRdb running MiXCR on the 5' RACE reads. The table shows about 470,000 distinct CDR3 sequences, with about 24% occurring only once. CDR3 size: 15 residues. J lost 1 base, V lost 5 bases, and 8 bases had no gene match. CDR1 is SEHNR and CDR2 is FQNEAQ in the germline V gene (reference sequence). This sample also belongs to another study, concerning T cells expressing NK-cell markers. That paper notes: It was from sorted CD3+CD56+NKG2C+, CD3+CD56+NKG2C- and CD3+CD56-NKG2C+ T cells that TCR beta repertoires came. Seven donors tested HCMV-seropositive and one tested seronegative among the eight sequenced.

V and J are TRBV7-9 and TRBJ2-7; 7 bases match TRBD2. Sequences were obtained from CD4+ T cells sorted from blood. The receptor was isolated from a young woman in good health. The CDR3 protein is CASSPRWGGSYEQYF. The CDR3, as DNA: TGTGCCAGCAGCCCCCGCTGGGGGGGGTCCTACGAGCAGTACTTC.